This T cell receptor beta chain was documented in a study of blood T cell repertoires in COVID-19. The assay was immunoSEQ multiplex PCR, and TCRdb's table has in-frame clones only and misses some. The sample shows about 150,000 clones, approximately 90% of them seen only once. Germline values: CDR1 MNHEY, CDR2 SVGAGI. The CDR3 has 13 amino acids. V was cut by 2 bases and J by 5 bases, with 6 bases left in between. The TCR comes from a woman aged 55-75 years with active COVID-19. This chain joins TRBV6-5 and TRBJ2-2, with a weak D call TRBD2 (6 bases). The sample comprised peripheral blood. CDR3 loop: CASSYGLTGELFF. CDR3 in DNA: TGTGCCAGCAGTTACGGACTAACCGGGGAGCTGTTTTTT.